The 10 T cell receptor beta chains reported below all come from one sample, sequenced in a study of T cells in Graves' hyperthyroidism and ophthalmopathy. From RNA transcripts, TCR beta CDR3 regions were amplified. Primed by the HTBI set, a first-round RT-PCR was run on the TCR CDR3. TCRdb used MiXCR to reprocess the multiplex PCR reads, holding one entry per CDR3 protein. The sample lists 660,000 or so distinct CDR3 sequences, less than 25% occurring once. The source material was blood. These receptors originate from a man aged 25-40 years with Graves' ophthalmopathy.

Concerning this clonotype itself: The junction departs from germline at one end; a sequencing error may be responsible. This sequence joins TRBV7-9 and TRBJ2-1; maybe TRBD2 (5 bases). There are 13 residues in the CDR3. Germline V gene sequence: CDR1 SEHNR, CDR2 FQNEAQ (reference sequence). As DNA, the CDR3 is TGTGCCAGCAGCCCGGACTCCCACAATGAGCAGCTCTTC. Protein: CASSPDSHNEQLF.

The table lists this clonotype with many counts. The chain recombines TRBV10-3 with TRBJ2-5; D perhaps matches TRBD2 (6 bases). Germline loops: CDR1 ENHRY, CDR2 SYGVKD. Trimming removed 4 bases from V and 2 bases from J, with 14 bases in between. This CDR3 comprises 15 residues. The CDR3 DNA follows: TGTGCCATCAGTGCCATAGAGGCGGGACAAGAGACCCAGTACTTC. Translation gives CAISAIEAGQETQYF.

At least ten counts were recorded for this clonotype. The chain employs TRBV5-1 and TRBJ2-1; possibly TRBD1 for D (6 bases). Germline values: CDR1 SGHRS, CDR2 YFSETQ. V shed 8 bases and J shed 1 base, with 19 bases lying between them. The CDR3 totals 16 residues. The CDR3 here is CASRGVTGSSYNEQFF. CDR3 nucleotide sequence: TGCGCCAGTCGTGGGGTTACAGGGAGTTCCTACAATGAGCAGTTCTTC.

Ten or more counts support this clonotype. The V call is TRBV12-3 or TRBV12-4, the J call TRBJ1-5, with a weak D call TRBD1 (5 bases). The CDR3 runs 16 residues. Between the trimmed V and J ends, which lost 6 bases and 0 bases, there was a span of 15 bases. The CDR3 is CASRIGAEDSNQPQHF. The DNA of the CDR3 is TGTGCCAGCAGAATAGGGGCGGAAGATAGCAATCAGCCCCAGCATTTT.

This clonotype was seen a handful of times. This chain connects TRBV11-2 to TRBJ2-1, with TRBD2 identical over 12 bases. Germline-derived CDR1 and CDR2 are SGHAT and FQNNGV. The trim removed 1 base at V and 6 bases at J, leaving 4 bases unmatched. This CDR3 has 16 amino acids. CDR3 sequence: CASSLVGLAGINEQFF. Here the CDR3 DNA reads TGTGCCAGCAGCTTAGTCGGACTAGCGGGGATCAATGAGCAGTTCTTC. The variable domain in full, with the rest retrieved from reference TRBV11-2 and TRBJ2-1, is EAGVAQSPRYKIIEKRQSVAFWCNPISGHATLYWYQQILGQGPKLLIQFQNNGVVDDSQLPKDRFSAERLKGVDSTLKIQPAKLEDSAVYLCASSLVGLAGINEQFFGPGTRLTVL.

This chain uses TRBV6-1 with TRBJ1-2; 8 bases agree with TRBD1. Germline CDR1 reads MNHNS; CDR2 reads SASEGT. Germline trimming cut 0 bases from V and 5 bases from J; bases unmatched to any gene: 5. This CDR3 comprises 15 residues. For the CDR3, the DNA is TGTGCCAGCAGTGAAGCGCCGACAGGGGATTATGGCTACACCTTC. It translates to CASSEAPTGDYGYTF.

This clonotype was recorded at least ten times. This sequence joins TRBV28 and TRBJ1-3, with D perhaps matching TRBD1 (5 bases). There are 17 residues in the CDR3. Germline V gene lookup returns CDR1 MDHEN and CDR2 SYDVKM. Trimming pared 4 bases from V and 0 bases from J, leaving 16 bases between. CDR3 residues: CASSSLRAGRSGNTIYF. CDR3 sequence (DNA): TGTGCCAGCAGTTCCTTACGCGCAGGGCGCTCTGGAAACACCATATATTTT.

This rearrangement joins TRBV13 to TRBJ2-1; TRBD2 is a possible D gene (5 bases). V was trimmed by 3 bases and J by 1 base, leaving 16 bases between them. The germline gives CDR1 PRHDT, CDR2 FYEKMQ (reference sequence). The CDR3 totals 17 residues. The CDR3 spells CASSLGRGLASYNEQFF. The CDR3 DNA reads as TGTGCCAGCAGCTTGGGTCGAGGGCTAGCTTCCTACAATGAGCAGTTCTTC.

This clonotype was found a few times. J is TRBJ1-5 and V is TRBV20-1; 9 bases are shared with TRBD1. This CDR3 has 13 residues. Trimming took 5 bases from V and 4 from J; bases not matched to a gene: 3. Germline CDR1 is DFQATT and CDR2 is SNEGSKA (reference sequence). CDR3 in amino acids: CSAWDRENQPQHF. CDR3 DNA: TGCAGTGCTTGGGACAGGGAAAATCAGCCCCAGCATTTT.

This clonotype was counted a few times. This sequence joins TRBV7-9 and TRBJ1-2, with D perhaps matching TRBD1 (5 bases). The V and J ends lost 1 base and 7 bases respectively, with 13 bases between them. The CDR3 has 14 residues. The V gene's germline CDR1 is SEHNR and CDR2 FQNEAQ (reference sequence). The CDR3 nucleotides are TGTGCCAGCAGCTTAGAGCGGGGACGGTTTGGCTACACCTTC. This sequence encodes CASSLERGRFGYTF.